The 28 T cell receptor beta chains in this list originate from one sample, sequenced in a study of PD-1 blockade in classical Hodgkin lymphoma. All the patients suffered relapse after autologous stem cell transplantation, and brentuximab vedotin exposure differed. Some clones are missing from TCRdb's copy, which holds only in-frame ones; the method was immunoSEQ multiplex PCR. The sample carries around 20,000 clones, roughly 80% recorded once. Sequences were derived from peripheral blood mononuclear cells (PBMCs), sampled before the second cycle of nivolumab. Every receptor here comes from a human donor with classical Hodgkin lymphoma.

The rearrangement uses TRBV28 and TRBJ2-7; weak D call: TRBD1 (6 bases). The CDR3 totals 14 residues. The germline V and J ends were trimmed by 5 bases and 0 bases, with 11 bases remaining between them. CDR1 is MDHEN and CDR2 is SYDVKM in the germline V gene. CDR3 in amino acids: CASSLGQSSYEQYF. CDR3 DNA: TGTGCCAGCAGTCTAGGACAGAGCTCCTACGAGCAGTACTTC.

Written as DNA, the CDR3 is TGTGCCAGCAGTTACCGGGGCGGGATCCCCTCCGAGCAGTACTTC. Amino acids: CASSYRGGIPSEQYF. The V and J genes are TRBV6-5 and TRBJ2-7, with a possible D match to TRBD2 (6 bases). The CDR3 runs to 15 residues. V lost 2 bases, J lost 6 bases, and 17 bases lay in between. Germline values: CDR1 MNHEY, CDR2 SVGAGI.

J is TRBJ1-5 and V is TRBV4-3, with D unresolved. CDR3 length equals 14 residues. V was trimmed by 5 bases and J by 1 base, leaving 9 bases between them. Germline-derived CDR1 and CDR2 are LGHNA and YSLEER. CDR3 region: CASSARASNQPQHF. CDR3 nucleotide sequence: TGCGCCAGCAGCGCGAGGGCCAGCAATCAGCCCCAGCATTTT.

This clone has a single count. The CDR3 region has the DNA TGTGCCAGCAACTTACAGGGAAACTATGGCTACACCTTC. Its protein is CASNLQGNYGYTF. The chain uses TRBV9 and TRBJ1-2; the D gene is possibly TRBD1 (6 bases). In germline, CDR1 is SGDLS, CDR2 YYNGEE. The V gene lost 6 bases and the J gene lost 2 bases, with 11 bases spanning the gap. The CDR3 extends over 13 amino acids.

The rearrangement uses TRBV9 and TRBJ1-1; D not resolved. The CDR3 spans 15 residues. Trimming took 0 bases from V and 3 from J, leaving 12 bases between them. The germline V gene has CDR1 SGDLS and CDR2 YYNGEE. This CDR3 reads CASSVVVEADTEAFF. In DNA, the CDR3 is TGTGCCAGCAGCGTAGTGGTGGAGGCGGACACTGAAGCTTTCTTT. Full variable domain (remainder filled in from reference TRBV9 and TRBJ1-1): DSGVTQTPKHLITATGQRVTLRCSPRSGDLSVYWYQQSLDQGLQFLIQYYNGEERAKGNILERFSAQQFPDLHSELNLSSLELGDSALYFCASSVVVEADTEAFFGQGTRLTVV.

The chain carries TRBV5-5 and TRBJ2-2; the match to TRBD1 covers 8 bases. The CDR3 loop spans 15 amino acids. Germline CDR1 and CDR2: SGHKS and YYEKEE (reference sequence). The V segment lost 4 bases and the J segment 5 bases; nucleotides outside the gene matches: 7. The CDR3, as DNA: TGTGCCAGCAGCCGACCAGGGGGCGGGACCGGGGAGCTGTTTTTT. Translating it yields CASSRPGGGTGELFF.

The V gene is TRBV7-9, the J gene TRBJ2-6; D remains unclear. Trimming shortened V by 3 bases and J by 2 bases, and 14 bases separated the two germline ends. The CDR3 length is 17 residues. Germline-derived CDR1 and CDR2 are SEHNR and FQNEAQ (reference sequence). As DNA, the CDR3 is TGTGCCAGCAGCTTTGACGGTGAAAGACCTGGGGCCAACGTCCTGACTTTC. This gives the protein CASSFDGERPGANVLTF.

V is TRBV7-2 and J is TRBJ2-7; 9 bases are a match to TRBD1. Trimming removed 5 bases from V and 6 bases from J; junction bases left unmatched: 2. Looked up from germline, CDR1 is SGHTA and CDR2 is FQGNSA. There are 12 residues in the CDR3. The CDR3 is CASSTGGSEQYF. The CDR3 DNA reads TGTGCCAGCAGCACAGGGGGCTCCGAGCAGTACTTC. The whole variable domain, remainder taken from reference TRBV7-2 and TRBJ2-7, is GAGVSQSPSNKVTEKGKDVELRCDPISGHTALYWYRQSLGQGLEFLIYFQGNSAPDKSGLPSDRFSAERTGGSVSTLTIQRTQQEDSAVYLCASSTGGSEQYFGPGTRLTVT.

In DNA form, the CDR3 reads TGTGCCAGCAGCGTAGAACTGTCAGGCTCTGGAAACACCATATATTTT. It codes for CASSVELSGSGNTIYF. V gene TRBV9 combines with J gene TRBJ1-3; D is unresolved. With 0 bases removed from V and 0 bases from J, the gap between germline ends came to 10 bases. The CDR3 loop spans 16 amino acids. The germline V gene has CDR1 SGDLS and CDR2 YYNGEE.

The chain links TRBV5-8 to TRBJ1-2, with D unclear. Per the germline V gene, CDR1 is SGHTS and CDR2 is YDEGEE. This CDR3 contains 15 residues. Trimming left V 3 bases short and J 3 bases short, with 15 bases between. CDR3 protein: CASSSSGRRDYGYTF. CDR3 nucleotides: TGTGCCAGCAGCTCCTCAGGTCGTCGGGACTATGGCTACACCTTC.

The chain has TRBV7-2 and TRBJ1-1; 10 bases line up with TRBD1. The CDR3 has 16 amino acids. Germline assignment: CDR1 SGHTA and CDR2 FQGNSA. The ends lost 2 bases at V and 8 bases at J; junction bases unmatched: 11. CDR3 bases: TGTGCCAGCAGCTTATGGAGTCGGGACAGGGGCCTCGAAGCTTTCTTT. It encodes CASSLWSRDRGLEAFF.

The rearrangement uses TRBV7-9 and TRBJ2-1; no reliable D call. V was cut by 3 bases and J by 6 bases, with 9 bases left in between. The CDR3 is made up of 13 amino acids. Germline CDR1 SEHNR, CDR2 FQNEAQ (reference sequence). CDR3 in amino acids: CASSFVEVNEQFF. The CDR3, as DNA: TGTGCCAGCAGCTTTGTAGAGGTCAATGAGCAGTTCTTC.

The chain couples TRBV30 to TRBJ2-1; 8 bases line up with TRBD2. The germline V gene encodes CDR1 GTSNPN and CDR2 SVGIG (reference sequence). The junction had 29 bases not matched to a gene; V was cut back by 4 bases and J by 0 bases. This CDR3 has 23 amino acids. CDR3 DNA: TGTGCCTGGACCCGGGGGGGACTAGGTCCTCCAACCACCTTTTCAAGCTCCTACAATGAGCAGTTCTTC. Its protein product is CAWTRGGLGPPTTFSSSYNEQFF.

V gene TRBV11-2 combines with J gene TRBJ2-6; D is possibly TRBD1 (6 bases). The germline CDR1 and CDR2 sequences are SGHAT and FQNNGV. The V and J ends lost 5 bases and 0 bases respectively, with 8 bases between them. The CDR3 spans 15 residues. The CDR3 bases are TGTGCCAGCAGCCAGGGGAGCTCTGGGGCCAACGTCCTGACTTTC. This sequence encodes CASSQGSSGANVLTF. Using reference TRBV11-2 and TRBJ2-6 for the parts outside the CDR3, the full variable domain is EAGVAQSPRYKIIEKRQSVAFWCNPISGHATLYWYQQILGQGPKLLIQFQNNGVVDDSQLPKDRFSAERLKGVDSTLKIQPAKLEDSAVYLCASSQGSSGANVLTFGAGSRLTVL.

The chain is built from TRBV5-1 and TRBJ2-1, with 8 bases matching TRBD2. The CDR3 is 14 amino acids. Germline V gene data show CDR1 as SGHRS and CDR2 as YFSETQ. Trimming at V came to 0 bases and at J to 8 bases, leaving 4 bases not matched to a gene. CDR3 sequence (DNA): TGCGCCAGCAGCTTGGGCGGGGGGCGAGATGAGCAGTTCTTC. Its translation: CASSLGGGRDEQFF. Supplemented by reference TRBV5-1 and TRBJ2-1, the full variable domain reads KAGVTQTPRYLIKTRGQQVTLSCSPISGHRSVSWYQQTPGQGLQFLFEYFSETQRNKGNFPGRFSGRQFSNSRSEMNVSTLELGDSALYLCASSLGGGRDEQFFGPGTRLTVL.

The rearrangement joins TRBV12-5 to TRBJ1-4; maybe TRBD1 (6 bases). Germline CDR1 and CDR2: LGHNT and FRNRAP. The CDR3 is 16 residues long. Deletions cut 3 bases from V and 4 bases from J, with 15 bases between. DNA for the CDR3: TGTGCTAGTGGTTTCGGAGGGGGGCCTTATAATGAAAAACTGTTTTTT. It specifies CASGFGGGPYNEKLFF.

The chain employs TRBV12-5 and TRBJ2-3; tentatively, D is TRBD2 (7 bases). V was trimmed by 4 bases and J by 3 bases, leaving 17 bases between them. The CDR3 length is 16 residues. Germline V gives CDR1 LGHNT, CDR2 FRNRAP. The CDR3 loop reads CASGWGGGGATDTQYF. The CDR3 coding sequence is TGTGCTAGTGGTTGGGGGGGCGGAGGGGCGACAGATACGCAGTATTTT.

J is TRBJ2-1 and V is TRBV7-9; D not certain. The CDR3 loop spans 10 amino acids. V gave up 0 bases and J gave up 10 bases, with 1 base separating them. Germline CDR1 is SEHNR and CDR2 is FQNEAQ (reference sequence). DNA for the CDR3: TGTGCCAGCAGCTTAGCGGAGCAGTTCTTC. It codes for CASSLAEQFF.

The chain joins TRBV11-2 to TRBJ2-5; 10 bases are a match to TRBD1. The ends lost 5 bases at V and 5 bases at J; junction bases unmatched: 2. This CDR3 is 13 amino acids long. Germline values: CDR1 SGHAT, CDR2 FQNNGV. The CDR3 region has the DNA TGTGCCAGCAGCCTGGGACAGGGGGAGACCCAGTACTTC. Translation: CASSLGQGETQYF.

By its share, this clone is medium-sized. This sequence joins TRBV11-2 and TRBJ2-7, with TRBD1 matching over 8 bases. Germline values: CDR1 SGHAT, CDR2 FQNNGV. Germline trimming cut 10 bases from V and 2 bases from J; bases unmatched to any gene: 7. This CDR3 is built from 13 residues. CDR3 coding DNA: TGTGCCACCGGGACAGGCGGCCCCTACGAGCAGTACTTC. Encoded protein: CATGTGGPYEQYF.

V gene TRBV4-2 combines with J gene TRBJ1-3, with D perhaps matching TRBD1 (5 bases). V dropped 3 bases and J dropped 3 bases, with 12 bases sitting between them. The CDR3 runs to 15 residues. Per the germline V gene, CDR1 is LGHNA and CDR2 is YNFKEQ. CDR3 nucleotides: TGTGCCAGCAGCCAGTGGGGGGAGAGTGGAAACACCATATATTTT. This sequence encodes CASSQWGESGNTIYF.

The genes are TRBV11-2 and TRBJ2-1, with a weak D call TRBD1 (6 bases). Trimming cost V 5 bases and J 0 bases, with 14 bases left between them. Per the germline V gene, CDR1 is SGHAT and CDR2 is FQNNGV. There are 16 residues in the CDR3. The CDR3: CASSVTTGISYNEQFF. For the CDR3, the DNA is TGTGCCAGCAGCGTAACTACAGGGATCTCCTACAATGAGCAGTTCTTC.

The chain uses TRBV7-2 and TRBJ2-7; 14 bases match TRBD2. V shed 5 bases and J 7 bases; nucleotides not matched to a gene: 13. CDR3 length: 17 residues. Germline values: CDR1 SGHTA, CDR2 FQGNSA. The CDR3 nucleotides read TGTGCCAGCAGCCGGGGACTAGCGGGAGCTGGTCCTGGAGAGCAGTACTTC. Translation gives CASSRGLAGAGPGEQYF.

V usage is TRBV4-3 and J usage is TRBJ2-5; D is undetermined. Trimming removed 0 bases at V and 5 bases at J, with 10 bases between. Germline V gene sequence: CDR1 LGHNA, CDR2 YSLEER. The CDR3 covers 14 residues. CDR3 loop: CASSQDRGSETQYF. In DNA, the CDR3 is TGCGCCAGCAGCCAAGATCGTGGGTCGGAGACCCAGTACTTC.

The CDR3 nucleotides are TGTGCCATCAGTGAGTCCGGGACAGGGTTGACAGATACGCAGTATTTT. This encodes CAISESGTGLTDTQYF. The chain employs TRBV10-3 and TRBJ2-3, with 9 bases fitting TRBD1. V lost 0 bases, J lost 3 bases, and 4 bases stayed unmatched. The germline V gene encodes CDR1 ENHRY and CDR2 SYGVKD. CDR3 length: 16 amino acids.

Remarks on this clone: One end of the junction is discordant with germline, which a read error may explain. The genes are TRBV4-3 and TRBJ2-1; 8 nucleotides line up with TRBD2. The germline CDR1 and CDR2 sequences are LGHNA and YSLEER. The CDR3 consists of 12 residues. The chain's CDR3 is CASSQGRGAPVF. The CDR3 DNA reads TGCGCCAGCAGTCAGGGGCGGGGGGCCCCTGTCTTC.

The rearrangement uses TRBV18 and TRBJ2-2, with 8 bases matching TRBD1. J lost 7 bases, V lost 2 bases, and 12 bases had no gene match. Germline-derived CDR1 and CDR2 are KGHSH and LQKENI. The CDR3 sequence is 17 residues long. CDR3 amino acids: CASSPSTGVMESGELFF. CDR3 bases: TGTGCCAGCTCACCATCGACAGGGGTGATGGAGAGCGGGGAGCTGTTTTTT.

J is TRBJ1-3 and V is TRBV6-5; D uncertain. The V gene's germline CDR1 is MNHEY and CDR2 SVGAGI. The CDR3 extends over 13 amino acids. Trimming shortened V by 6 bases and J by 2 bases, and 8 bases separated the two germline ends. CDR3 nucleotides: TGTGCCAGCAGCCGAGGTGCTGGAAACACCATATATTTT. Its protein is CASSRGAGNTIYF.